The clone carrying this TCR beta chain occurred once. The sample is drawn from a study of blood T cell repertoires in COVID-19. Study context: The study drew acute and convalescent COVID-19 samples from the United States, Italy and Spain. The analysed material was cDNA or gDNA that came from T cells, B-cell-depleted T cells, or PBMCs.

Original handling: Reference gene primer amplification gave estimated nucleated cell counts. TCRdb's copy holds only in-frame clones and misses some; the assay was immunoSEQ multiplex PCR. The V and J calls and the clone size are those of that table, but D and trimming were determined from the DNA. The table shows more than 100,000 clones, with around 87% occurring only once. The TCR was taken from a woman aged 70 to 79 with acute or convalescent COVID-19. Sequencing was performed on peripheral blood.

In DNA, the CDR3 is TGTGCCAGCAGCCAAGATATTATTACTTCCTACGAGCAGTACTTC. This translates into CASSQDIITSYEQYF. The J gene is TRBJ2-7, the V gene TRBV4-2; no clear D. The germline V gene encodes CDR1 LGHNA and CDR2 YNFKEQ. V lost 0 bases and J 1 base, leaving 10 bases between the germline ends. This CDR3 region has 15 residues.